This TCR beta chain was identified during a study of OX40 agonist ivuxolimab in advanced cancers. Study outcomes and limitations: Fewer expanded clones were found on average in CD4+ than in CD8+ T cells.

Clones were read by immunoSEQ multiplex PCR, and TCRdb kept only the in-frame ones, dropping some. The sample includes some 70,000 clones, 86% of them seen just once. Turning to this clone: Its cognate antigen is unknown.

This CDR3 spans 15 amino acids. Per germline, CDR1 LGHNA and CDR2 YNFKEQ. The ends lost 0 bases at V and 5 bases at J; junction bases unmatched: 6. Sample: CD4+ or CD8+ T cells sorted from blood, taken in a trial of the OX40 agonist ivuxolimab. This chain connects TRBV4-2 to TRBJ2-5; the match to TRBD1 covers 7 bases. The TCR comes from an adult with an advanced solid tumor such as melanoma, head and neck, liver or kidney cancer. CDR3 protein: CASSQERGQSETQYF. The CDR3 DNA reads TGTGCCAGCAGCCAAGAAAGGGGGCAGTCGGAGACCCAGTACTTC.